The source of this TCR beta chain is a study of blood T cell repertoires in COVID-19. Study summary: Researchers got acute and convalescent COVID-19 samples from the United States, Italy and Spain. Nucleic acid was either cDNA or gDNA, and it came from T cells, B-cell-depleted T cells, or PBMCs.

As handled by the study authors: Reference gene primer amplification in the assay estimated nucleated cell counts. Sequencing was performed with immunoSEQ multiplex PCR; in TCRdb, only in-frame clones are kept and a portion is missing. The D gene and trimming were derived from the DNA, and the V and J assignments and clone size from that table. Of 70,000 to 95,000 clones listed, over 75% are singletons. Germline CDR1 is LNHDA and CDR2 is SQIVND (reference sequence). V lost 3 bases to trimming and J lost 0 bases, with 12 bases between them. CDR3 length equals 16 residues. The TCR comes from a man aged 45-65 years with active COVID-19. Sequenced: peripheral blood. The chain combines TRBV19 with TRBJ1-5; D gene unclear. CDR3 protein: CASSITYPGSNQPQHF. As DNA, the CDR3 is TGTGCCAGTAGTATCACCTACCCGGGTAGCAATCAGCCCCAGCATTTT.